The 23 T cell receptor beta chains below were found in one sample sequenced in a study of T cell changes during pregnancy in multiple sclerosis. Libraries were prepared by immunoSEQ multiplex PCR; TCRdb keeps only in-frame clonotypes and omits some of them. The repertoire has around 56,000 clones, 92% of them found once; the top ten carry less than 3%. This specimen was peripheral blood, taken in the third trimester of pregnancy. The receptors come from a female donor in good health, enrolled as a control in a pregnancy study.

The gene calls are TRBV6-5 and TRBJ1-4; a weak D match, TRBD1 (6 bases). Germline V gene lookup returns CDR1 MNHEY and CDR2 SVGAGI. The CDR3 is 14 amino acids. The V end lost 5 bases, the J end lost 1 base, and 8 bases lay between the germline ends. The CDR3 region is CASSKQGTNEKLFF. The CDR3 bases are TGTGCCAGCAGTAAACAGGGAACTAATGAAAAACTGTTTTTT.

The chain combines TRBV6-5 with TRBJ2-1, with D maybe TRBD2 (6 bases). Germline V gene data show CDR1 as MNHEY and CDR2 as SVGAGI. Trimming cost V 7 bases and J 5 bases, with 18 bases left between them. This CDR3 is built from 15 residues. In nucleotides, the CDR3 is TGTGCCAGCACTAAGTGGGGGGAGGCTAACAATGAGCAGTTCTTC. It codes for CASTKWGEANNEQFF.

The chain has TRBV9 and TRBJ2-3; 7 bases are a match to TRBD2. The CDR3 is 13 residues long. Trimming at V came to 3 bases and at J to 6 bases, leaving 4 bases not matched to a gene. CDR1 SGDLS and CDR2 YYNGEE come from the germline V gene. In nucleotides, the CDR3 is TGTGCCAGCAGCGCTACTAGCGAGGATACGCAGTATTTT. Translated, it gives CASSATSEDTQYF.

To note about this clone: One end of the junction varies from germline; a read error may be responsible. The J gene is TRBJ2-1, the V gene TRBV19, with TRBD2 matching 11 bases. Germline CDR1 LNHDA, CDR2 SQIVND (reference sequence). This CDR3 has 16 amino acids. The CDR3, as DNA: TGTGCCGGTAGTATGGTGACTAGCGGGATGTACAATGAGCAGTTCTTC. Translation gives CAGSMVTSGMYNEQFF.

The chain uses TRBV28 and TRBJ1-2; unclear D gene. CDR1 and CDR2 (germline): MDHEN, SYDVKM. V was trimmed by 3 bases and J by 8 bases, leaving 10 bases between them. CDR3 length: 12 amino acids. The CDR3, as DNA: TGTGCCAGCAGTTTGGCGGTTACCGGCTACACCTTC. Amino acids: CASSLAVTGYTF.

The chain joins TRBV18 to TRBJ1-4, with 9 bases fitting TRBD1. Germline trimming cut 5 bases from V and 6 bases from J; bases unmatched to any gene: 10. This CDR3 spans 16 amino acids. The germline CDR1 and CDR2 sequences are KGHSH and LQKENI. CDR3 sequence reads: CASSLTRQGVDEKLFF. DNA for the CDR3: TGTGCCAGCTCATTAACTCGACAGGGGGTAGATGAAAAACTGTTTTTT.

The chain couples TRBV29-1 to TRBJ2-3, with 12 bases aligning to TRBD2. The ends lost 5 bases at V and 7 bases at J; junction bases unmatched: 4. CDR1 is SQVTM and CDR2 is ANQGSEA in the germline V gene. CDR3 size: 13 residues. CDR3 region: CSVWLAGGNTQYF. CDR3 bases: TGCAGCGTTTGGCTAGCGGGAGGGAATACGCAGTATTTT.

The chain combines TRBV10-3 with TRBJ2-1; 8 nucleotides line up with TRBD2. The germline V gene has CDR1 ENHRY and CDR2 SYGVKD. This CDR3 contains 16 residues. The V gene end was trimmed by 0 bases and the J gene end by 5 bases; junction bases not matched to a gene: 6. The CDR3: CAISESRLATDNEQFF. In DNA form, the CDR3 reads TGTGCCATCAGTGAGTCGAGACTAGCGACCGACAATGAGCAGTTCTTC.

This chain links TRBV30 with TRBJ1-3; unclear D gene. CDR1 and CDR2 (germline): GTSNPN, SVGIG (reference sequence). V gave up 0 bases and J gave up 8 bases, with 17 bases separating them. The CDR3 consists of 15 residues. CDR3: CAWSVLDSPADTIYF. In DNA, the CDR3 is TGTGCCTGGAGTGTACTGGATAGCCCTGCCGACACCATATATTTT.

CDR3 sequence: CASSYSFGTGELFF. The CDR3 DNA sequence: TGTGCCAGCAGCTACTCCTTCGGCACCGGGGAGCTGTTTTTT. This chain links TRBV11-3 with TRBJ2-2; D is unclear. Trimming removed 4 bases at V and 4 bases at J, with 10 bases between. Germline loops: CDR1 SGHNT, CDR2 YENEEA. This CDR3 has 14 amino acids.

CDR3 loop: CASSVSGGAYEQYF. CDR3 sequence (DNA): TGTGCCAGCAGTGTTAGCGGGGGGGCCTACGAGCAGTACTTC. J is TRBJ2-7 and V is TRBV2; 11 positions match TRBD2. This CDR3 contains 14 residues. The V segment lost 4 bases and the J segment 2 bases; nucleotides outside the gene matches: 1. Germline values: CDR1 SNHLY, CDR2 FYNNEI.

This chain links TRBV5-4 with TRBJ2-1; 7 bases are a match to TRBD2. V shed 0 bases, J shed 3 bases, and the junction held 6 bases outside the gene matches. The germline gives CDR1 SGHNT, CDR2 YYREEE (reference sequence). The CDR3 has 16 amino acids. In DNA form, the CDR3 reads TGTGCCAGCAGCTTGGAAGGTGGGGGGGTCTACAATGAGCAGTTCTTC. Amino acids: CASSLEGGGVYNEQFF.

The chain employs TRBV30 and TRBJ1-2; 7 nucleotides agree with TRBD1. V shed 3 bases and J 3 bases; nucleotides not matched to a gene: 7. The CDR3 is made up of 14 amino acids. Germline V CDR1 and CDR2: GTSNPN, SVGIG (reference sequence). The CDR3 loop reads CAWRNRGGHYGYTF. The CDR3 coding sequence is TGTGCCTGGAGAAACAGGGGAGGACACTATGGCTACACCTTC.

Only a few counts were recorded for this clone. V and J are TRBV7-9 and TRBJ1-1, with D unclear. The V gene's germline CDR1 is SEHNR and CDR2 FQNEAQ (reference sequence). V was trimmed by 1 base and J by 12 bases, leaving 15 bases between them. CDR3 length equals 13 residues. The CDR3 is CASSLVVGVVSFF. The DNA for the CDR3 is TGTGCCAGCAGCTTAGTGGTAGGAGTTGTATCTTTCTTT.

This chain uses TRBV5-4 with TRBJ1-2; D perhaps matches TRBD1 (5 bases). The CDR3 length is 13 residues. The V and J ends lost 4 bases and 8 bases respectively, with 15 bases between them. Germline CDR1 is SGHNT and CDR2 is YYREEE (reference sequence). CDR3 sequence: CASSPEGREGYTF. In nucleotides, the CDR3 is TGTGCCAGCAGCCCCGAGGGGAGGGAAGGCTACACCTTC. Looking up the rest from reference TRBV5-4 and TRBJ1-2 gives the full variable domain: ETGVTQSPTHLIKTRGQQVTLRCSSQSGHNTVSWYQQALGQGPQFIFQYYREEENGRGNFPPRFSGLQFPNYSSELNVNALELDDSALYLCASSPEGREGYTFGSGTRLTVV.

V gene TRBV15 combines with J gene TRBJ2-2; D might be TRBD2 (6 bases). Trimming took 5 bases from V and 9 from J, leaving 16 bases between them. This CDR3 is built from 14 residues. The germline V gene encodes CDR1 LNHNV and CDR2 YYDKDF (reference sequence). The CDR3 protein is CATSEPGLGRELFF. CDR3 nucleotide sequence: TGTGCCACCAGCGAACCGGGACTCGGGAGGGAGCTGTTTTTT.

The V and J genes are TRBV5-4 and TRBJ2-3; D is ambiguous. The CDR3 consists of 13 residues. Germline CDR1 and CDR2: SGHNT and YYREEE (reference sequence). V dropped 3 bases and J dropped 5 bases, with 10 bases sitting between them. As DNA, the CDR3 is TGTGCCAGCAGCTCCGTAGAAAGAGATACGCAGTATTTT. It encodes CASSSVERDTQYF.

The gene calls are TRBV4-2 and TRBJ2-5; weak D call: TRBD2 (5 bases). CDR1 is LGHNA and CDR2 is YNFKEQ in the germline V gene. V was clipped by 0 bases and J by 4 bases, with 9 bases between them. This CDR3 comprises 14 residues. The CDR3 DNA follows: TGTGCCAGCAGCCAAGATAGCCGGGGAGAGACCCAGTACTTC. Translated: CASSQDSRGETQYF.

The chain joins TRBV4-2 to TRBJ1-2; D is unresolved. Germline V gene sequence: CDR1 LGHNA, CDR2 YNFKEQ. The germline V and J ends were trimmed by 5 bases and 8 bases, with 15 bases remaining between them. This CDR3 region has 13 residues. The CDR3 here is CASSATPAGGYTF. The CDR3, as DNA: TGTGCCAGCAGCGCGACCCCAGCGGGGGGCTACACCTTC.

This chain connects TRBV7-9 to TRBJ2-2; 10 bases match TRBD2. The germline CDR1 and CDR2 sequences are SEHNR and FQNEAQ (reference sequence). V was clipped by 6 bases and J by 1 base; unmatched bases: 2. The CDR3 spans 15 residues. CDR3 sequence reads: CASRRLAGNTGELFF. The CDR3 DNA reads TGTGCCAGCAGGCGACTAGCGGGGAACACCGGGGAGCTGTTTTTT. Looking up the rest from reference TRBV7-9 and TRBJ2-2 gives the full variable domain: DTGVSQNPRHKITKRGQNVTFRCDPISEHNRLYWYRQTLGQGPEFLTYFQNEAQLEKSRLLSDRFSAERPKGSFSTLEIQRTEQGDSAMYLCASRRLAGNTGELFFGEGSRLTVL.

The V and J genes are TRBV9 and TRBJ2-1; 8 nucleotides agree with TRBD2. Germline lookup yields CDR1 SGDLS and CDR2 YYNGEE. V lost 2 bases and J lost 1; bases outside the gene matches: 14. This CDR3 is 19 amino acids long. The chain's CDR3 is CASSVGGGAGESSYNEQFF. CDR3 DNA: TGTGCCAGCAGCGTCGGGGGGGGAGCGGGAGAGAGTTCCTACAATGAGCAGTTCTTC.

CDR3 sequence (DNA): TGTGCCAGCAGCCCGGGGACAGGCCAAGAGACCCAGTACTTC. Protein: CASSPGTGQETQYF. This chain uses TRBV7-6 with TRBJ2-5; 8 nucleotides agree with TRBD1. The CDR3 runs to 14 residues. Trimming took 5 bases from V and 1 from J; bases not matched to a gene: 3. CDR1 is SGHVS and CDR2 is FNYEAQ in the germline V gene.

This chain links TRBV18 with TRBJ1-5, with D possibly being TRBD1 (6 bases). The germline gives CDR1 KGHSH, CDR2 LQKENI. The CDR3 runs to 13 residues. V lost 6 bases to trimming and J lost 4 bases, with 10 bases between them. CDR3 coding DNA: TGTGCCAGCTCGCCTGGACAGAATCAGCCCCAGCATTTT. Its protein is CASSPGQNQPQHF.